Listed below are T cell receptor beta chains from one sample, sequenced in a study of shared clonotypes between healthy human individuals. Data came from immunoSEQ multiplex PCR; TCRdb stores just in-frame clones and leaves some out. The data contain about 120,000 clones, 55% to 70% of them singletons. Sequenced sample: memory CD8+ T cells sorted from blood. The receptor source for this set is a woman aged 25 to 45 in good health. CDR3s include the opening cysteine and the closing phenylalanine or tryptophan. The D gene is left open where the match is weak. A row's size may be missing; if present it is once, few, many or a size class.

cdr3_aa cdr3_nt d_call clone_size j_call v_call
CANSDLHGRGELFF TGTGCCAACTCGGACCTCCACGGGCGCGGGGAGCTGTTTTTT NA few TRBJ2-2 TRBV10-3
CASRPGRALEGEQFF TGCGCCAGCAGACCGGGCAGGGCGCTGGAGGGTGAGCAGTTCTTC NA NA TRBJ2-1 TRBV4-1
CASSPPGQKSAYEQFF TGTGCCAGCAGCCCCCCAGGACAGAAGTCTGCTTATGAGCAGTTCTTC NA NA TRBJ2-1 TRBV5-4
CSASPYEQYF TGCAGTGCTAGTCCCTACGAGCAGTACTTC NA NA TRBJ2-7 TRBV20-1
CASSKALYTRGYWGGMGTQYF TGTGCCAGCAGCAAAGCCCTTTACACGCGTGGTTACTGGGGCGGTATGGGGACCCAGTACTTC NA NA TRBJ2-5 TRBV21-1
CAWGTGDEKLFF TGTGCCTGGGGGACAGGAGATGAAAAACTGTTTTTT TRBD1 NA TRBJ1-4 TRBV30
CASSELGRAANEQYF TGCGCCAGCAGCGAGCTCGGGAGGGCCGCCAACGAGCAGTACTTC TRBD2 NA TRBJ2-7 TRBV5-1
CASSPFGRHEQYF TGTGCCAGCAGCCCCTTCGGTCGGCACGAGCAGTACTTC NA NA TRBJ2-7 TRBV13
CASSTTGSSNQPQHF TGTGCCAGCAGTACGACAGGGAGTAGCAATCAGCCCCAGCATTTT TRBD1 NA TRBJ1-5 TRBV6-5
CASSPLRVVHNEQFF TGTGCCAGCAGCCCATTAAGGGTCGTCCACAATGAGCAGTTCTTC NA NA TRBJ2-1 TRBV7-2
CASSDLAGVSEQFF TGCGCCAGCAGTGATCTAGCGGGAGTGAGTGAGCAGTTCTTC TRBD2 once TRBJ2-1 TRBV10-1
CASSDSGGGGTDTQYF TGTGCCAGCAGTGACTCGGGCGGGGGGGGCACAGATACGCAGTATTTT TRBD2 NA TRBJ2-3 TRBV6-6
CASRIRDVEYF TGTGCCAGCAGGATCCGGGACGTAGAGTACTTC NA NA TRBJ2-4 TRBV6-1
CASSSGDPLNTEAFF TGTGCCAGCAGTTCAGGGGATCCCCTGAACACTGAAGCTTTCTTT NA NA TRBJ1-1 TRBV6-5
CASSDGGRGEAFF TGTGCCAGCAGTGATGGGGGCAGGGGCGAAGCTTTCTTT NA few TRBJ1-1 TRBV2
CASSQDGGRGGNEQFF TGTGCCAGCAGCCAAGATGGAGGAAGGGGAGGAAATGAGCAGTTCTTC NA NA TRBJ2-1 TRBV5-5
CAWVRTVNTEAFF TGTGCCTGGGTTAGGACGGTGAACACTGAAGCTTTCTTT NA NA TRBJ1-1 TRBV30
CASSLSSGDTDTQYF TGTGCCAGCAGCTTATCCTCGGGAGACACAGATACGCAGTATTTT NA NA TRBJ2-3 TRBV7-3
CASRRGGLINYGYTF TGTGCCAGCAGACGGGGGGGATTGATAAACTATGGCTACACCTTC NA once TRBJ1-2 TRBV28
CASSGTVNNEKLFF TGTGCCAGCAGCGGGACAGTTAATAATGAAAAACTGTTTTTT TRBD1 NA TRBJ1-4 TRBV6-1
CATTTGGTEAFF TGTGCCACCACGACAGGGGGCACTGAAGCTTTCTTT TRBD1 NA TRBJ1-1 TRBV25-1
CASSHRGIGPEAFF TGCGCCAGCAGCCACAGGGGCATCGGCCCTGAAGCTTTCTTT NA few TRBJ1-1 TRBV4-1
CASTGGLKGGLGTQYF TGTGCCAGCACCGGGGGGTTAAAGGGAGGGCTTGGGACCCAGTACTTC TRBD2 NA TRBJ2-5 TRBV28
CASSDPGGSSYEQYF TGTGCCAGCAGTGACCCGGGTGGAAGCTCCTACGAGCAGTACTTC NA few TRBJ2-7 TRBV25-1
CASSPAANEQFF TGTGCCAGCAGCCCAGCTGCTAATGAGCAGTTCTTC NA NA TRBJ2-1 TRBV11-2
CASSGTGGMVGGYTF TGTGCCAGCAGCGGGACAGGGGGCATGGTGGGAGGCTACACCTTC TRBD1 NA TRBJ1-2 TRBV9
CASSDRTGSSYNEQFF TGTGCCAGCAGTGACCGGACAGGTAGCTCCTACAATGAGCAGTTCTTC TRBD1 once TRBJ2-1 TRBV25-1
CASSRDRGLVYGYTF TGCGCCAGCAGCCGAGACAGGGGCTTGGTCTATGGCTACACCTTC TRBD1 NA TRBJ1-2 TRBV4-1
CASSLEGGWAYEQYF TGCGCCAGCAGCTTGGAGGGAGGGTGGGCCTACGAGCAGTACTTC TRBD2 once TRBJ2-7 TRBV5-1
CASRVSPGWEQYF TGTGCCAGCAGGGTCAGCCCTGGTTGGGAGCAGTACTTC NA once TRBJ2-7 TRBV5-4
CATSEDRGSQPQHF TGTGCCACCAGCGAGGACAGGGGTTCTCAGCCCCAGCATTTT TRBD1 few TRBJ1-5 TRBV15
CASSRLAGSSDTQYF TGCGCCAGCAGCCGACTAGCGGGATCGTCAGATACGCAGTATTTT TRBD2 NA TRBJ2-3 TRBV10-1
CASSPAGGQGGNYEQYF TGTGCCAGCTCACCAGCAGGGGGCCAAGGTGGAAACTACGAGCAGTACTTC TRBD1 NA TRBJ2-7 TRBV18
CASSVLATFTDTQYF TGTGCCAGCAGCGTACTAGCGACCTTCACAGATACGCAGTATTTT TRBD2 NA TRBJ2-3 TRBV28
CASSLGGRKTYEQYF TGTGCCAGCAGCTTAGGGGGGAGGAAAACCTACGAGCAGTACTTC NA NA TRBJ2-7 TRBV7-6
CASSLTPGLIYEQYF TGCGCCAGCAGCCTAACCCCGGGACTTATCTACGAGCAGTACTTC NA once TRBJ2-7 TRBV4-1
CASSARGGENIQYF TGCGCCAGCAGCGCCAGGGGAGGCGAAAACATTCAGTACTTC NA NA TRBJ2-4 TRBV5-1
CASSLVAGVVDTQYF TGCGCCAGCAGCTTGGTAGCGGGAGTCGTAGATACGCAGTATTTT TRBD2 NA TRBJ2-3 TRBV5-1
CASSLRTLLTYEQYF TGTGCCAGCAGCTTGAGGACCTTACTAACATACGAGCAGTACTTC NA NA TRBJ2-7 TRBV11-2
CASSYRGSEQFF TGTGCCAGCAGCTACAGGGGATCTGAGCAGTTCTTC TRBD1 NA TRBJ2-1 TRBV7-9
CASSLEAGTYEQYF TGTGCCAGCAGTTTGGAAGCGGGGACCTACGAGCAGTACTTC TRBD2 NA TRBJ2-7 TRBV27
CASRAAGGAYEQYF TGTGCCAGCAGAGCAGCGGGGGGGGCCTACGAGCAGTACTTC TRBD2 NA TRBJ2-7 TRBV2
CSVPTAYGYTF TGCAGCGTTCCGACAGCCTATGGCTACACCTTC NA once TRBJ1-2 TRBV29-1
CASSLQVHLIHEQYF TGTGCCAGCAGCTTACAGGTCCACCTGATCCACGAGCAGTACTTC NA once TRBJ2-7 TRBV7-9
CASINTGAAGLFF TGTGCCAGCATCAACACCGGGGCGGCAGGGCTGTTTTTT NA NA TRBJ1-4 TRBV7-9
CASSFSENEKLFF TGTGCCAGCAGCTTTTCCGAAAATGAAAAACTGTTTTTT NA NA TRBJ1-4 TRBV5-5
CASSQGSGDSYNEQFF TGCGCCAGCAGCCAAGGATCAGGAGACTCCTACAATGAGCAGTTCTTC NA NA TRBJ2-1 TRBV4-1
CASSAGQGAGTQYF TGTGCCAGCAGCGCGGGACAGGGGGCGGGGACCCAGTACTTC TRBD1 NA TRBJ2-5 TRBV11-2
CAISGPGQGCGYTF TGTGCCATCAGTGGCCCGGGACAGGGGTGTGGCTACACCTTC TRBD1 NA TRBJ1-2 TRBV10-3
CASRDRLGSGANVLTF TGTGCCAGTAGGGACAGGTTAGGATCTGGGGCCAACGTCCTGACTTTC TRBD1 NA TRBJ2-6 TRBV19
CASSEVWQPQHF TGTGCCAGCAGTGAGGTATGGCAGCCCCAGCATTTT NA few TRBJ1-5 TRBV2
CASSLGQMYDYEQYF TGTGCCAGTAGCCTCGGACAGATGTATGATTACGAGCAGTACTTC NA NA TRBJ2-7 TRBV19
CASSYSRAGGGEQFF TGTGCCAGCAGTTACTCGAGAGCGGGAGGGGGGGAGCAGTTCTTC TRBD2 once TRBJ2-1 TRBV6-6
CASSSSGYEQYF TGCGCCAGCAGTAGTTCAGGATACGAGCAGTACTTC NA NA TRBJ2-7 TRBV10-2
CASSQGGLGARSSYEQYF TGCGCCAGCAGCCAAGGCGGACTAGGCGCCAGAAGCTCCTACGAGCAGTACTTC TRBD2 NA TRBJ2-7 TRBV5-1
CASSFSRDRGNSPLHF TGTGCCAGCAGCTTTAGCCGGGACAGGGGAAATTCACCCCTCCACTTT TRBD1 NA TRBJ1-6 TRBV9
CASSQEGDSSYEQYF TGTGCCAGCAGCCAAGAGGGGGACAGCTCCTACGAGCAGTACTTC TRBD1 NA TRBJ2-7 TRBV4-2